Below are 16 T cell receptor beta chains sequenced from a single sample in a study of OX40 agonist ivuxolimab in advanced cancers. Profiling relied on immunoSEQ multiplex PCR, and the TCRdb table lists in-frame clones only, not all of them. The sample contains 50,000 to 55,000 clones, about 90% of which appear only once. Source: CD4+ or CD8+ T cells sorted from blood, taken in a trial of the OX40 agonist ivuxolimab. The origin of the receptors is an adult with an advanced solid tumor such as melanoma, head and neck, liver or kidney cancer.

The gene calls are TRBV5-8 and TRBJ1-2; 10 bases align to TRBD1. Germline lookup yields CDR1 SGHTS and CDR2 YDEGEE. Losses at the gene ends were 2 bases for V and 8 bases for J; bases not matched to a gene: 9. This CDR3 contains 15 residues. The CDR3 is CASSFDRGRNKGYTF. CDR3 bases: TGTGCCAGCAGCTTTGACAGGGGGCGAAATAAGGGCTACACCTTC.

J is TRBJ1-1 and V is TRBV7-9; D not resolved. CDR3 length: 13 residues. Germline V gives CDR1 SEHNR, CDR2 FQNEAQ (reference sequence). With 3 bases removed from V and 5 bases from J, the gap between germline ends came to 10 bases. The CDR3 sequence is CASSFLYLTEAFF. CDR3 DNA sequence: TGTGCCAGCAGCTTCTTGTACCTTACTGAAGCTTTCTTT.

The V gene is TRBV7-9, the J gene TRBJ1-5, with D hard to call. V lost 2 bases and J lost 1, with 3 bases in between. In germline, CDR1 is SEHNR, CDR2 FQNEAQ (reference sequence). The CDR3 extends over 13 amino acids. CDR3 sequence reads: CASSLLSNQPQHF. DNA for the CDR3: TGTGCCAGCAGCTTACTAAGCAATCAGCCCCAGCATTTT.

CDR3 sequence (DNA): TGTGCCAGCAGCCAAGATAAGGGGGTGCTCTTGGGAAACACCATATATTTT. Its protein product is CASSQDKGVLLGNTIYF. The chain recombines TRBV4-2 with TRBJ1-3, with D perhaps TRBD1 (6 bases). V was shortened by 0 bases and J by 4 bases, with 16 bases between the two germline ends. The CDR3 contains 17 residues. Germline V gene data show CDR1 as LGHNA and CDR2 as YNFKEQ.

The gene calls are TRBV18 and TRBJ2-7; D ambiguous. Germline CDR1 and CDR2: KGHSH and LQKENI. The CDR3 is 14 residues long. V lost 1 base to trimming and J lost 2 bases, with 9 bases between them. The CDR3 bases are TGTGCCAGCTCACCACTGAGCCAAACCTACGAGCAGTACTTC. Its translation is CASSPLSQTYEQYF.

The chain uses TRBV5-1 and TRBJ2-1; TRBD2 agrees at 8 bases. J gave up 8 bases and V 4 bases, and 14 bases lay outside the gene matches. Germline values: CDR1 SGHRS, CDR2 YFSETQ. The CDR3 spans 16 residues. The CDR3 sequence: CASSHSAGGAADEQFF. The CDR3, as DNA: TGCGCCAGCAGCCACTCAGCCGGGGGGGCCGCGGATGAGCAGTTCTTC.

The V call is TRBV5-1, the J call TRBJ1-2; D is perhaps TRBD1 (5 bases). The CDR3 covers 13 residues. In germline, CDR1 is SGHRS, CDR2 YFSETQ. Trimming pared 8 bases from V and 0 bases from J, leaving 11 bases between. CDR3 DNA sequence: TGCGCCAGTAGAGGGGCAGCTAACTATGGCTACACCTTC. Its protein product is CASRGAANYGYTF.

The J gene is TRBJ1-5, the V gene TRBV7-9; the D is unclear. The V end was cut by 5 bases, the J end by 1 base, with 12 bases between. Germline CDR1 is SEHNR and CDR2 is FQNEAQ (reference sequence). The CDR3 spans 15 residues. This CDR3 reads CASSKDLGSNQPQHF. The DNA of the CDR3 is TGTGCCAGCAGCAAGGATTTGGGGAGCAATCAGCCCCAGCATTTT.

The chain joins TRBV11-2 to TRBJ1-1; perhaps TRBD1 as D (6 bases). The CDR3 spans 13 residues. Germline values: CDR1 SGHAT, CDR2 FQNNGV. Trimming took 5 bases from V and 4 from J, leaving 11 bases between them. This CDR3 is CASSQSRGTEAFF. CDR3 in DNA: TGTGCCAGCAGCCAATCCAGGGGCACTGAAGCTTTCTTT. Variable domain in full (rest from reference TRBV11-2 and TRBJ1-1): EAGVAQSPRYKIIEKRQSVAFWCNPISGHATLYWYQQILGQGPKLLIQFQNNGVVDDSQLPKDRFSAERLKGVDSTLKIQPAKLEDSAVYLCASSQSRGTEAFFGQGTRLTVV.

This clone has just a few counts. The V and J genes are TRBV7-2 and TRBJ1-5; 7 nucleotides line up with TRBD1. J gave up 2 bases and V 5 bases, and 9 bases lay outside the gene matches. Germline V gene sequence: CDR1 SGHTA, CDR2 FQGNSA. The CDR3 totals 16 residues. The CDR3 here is CASSPKTGSGNQPQHF. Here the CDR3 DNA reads TGTGCCAGCAGCCCGAAGACAGGGAGTGGCAATCAGCCCCAGCATTTT.

CDR3 in amino acids: CASSQESDRTTEAFF. For the CDR3, the DNA is TGTGCCAGCAGCCAAGAGAGTGACAGAACCACTGAAGCTTTCTTT. V is TRBV4-2 and J is TRBJ1-1; D is perhaps TRBD1 (5 bases). Trimming removed 0 bases at V and 4 bases at J, with 12 bases between. CDR3 size: 15 residues. Germline-derived CDR1 and CDR2 are LGHNA and YNFKEQ.

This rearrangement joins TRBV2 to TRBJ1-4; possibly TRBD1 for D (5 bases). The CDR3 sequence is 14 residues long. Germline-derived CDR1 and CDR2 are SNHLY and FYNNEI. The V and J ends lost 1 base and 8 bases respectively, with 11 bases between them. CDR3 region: CASSEEGIGEKLFF. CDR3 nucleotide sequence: TGTGCCAGCAGTGAAGAGGGGATCGGGGAAAAACTGTTTTTT.

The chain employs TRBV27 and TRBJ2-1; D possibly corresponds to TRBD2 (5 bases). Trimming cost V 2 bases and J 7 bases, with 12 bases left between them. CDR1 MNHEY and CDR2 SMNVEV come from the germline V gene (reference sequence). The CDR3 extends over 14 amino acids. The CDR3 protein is CASSLERLGNEQFF. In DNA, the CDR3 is TGTGCCAGCAGTTTAGAGCGGTTAGGGAATGAGCAGTTCTTC.

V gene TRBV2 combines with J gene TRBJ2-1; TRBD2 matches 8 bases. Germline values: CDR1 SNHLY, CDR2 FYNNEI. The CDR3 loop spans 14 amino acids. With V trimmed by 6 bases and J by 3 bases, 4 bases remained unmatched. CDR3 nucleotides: TGTGCCAGCAGCGGGACTAGTCGCTACAATGAGCAGTTCTTC. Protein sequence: CASSGTSRYNEQFF. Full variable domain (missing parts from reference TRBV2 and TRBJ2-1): EPEVTQTPSHQVTQMGQEVILRCVPISNHLYFYWYRQILGQKVEFLVSFYNNEISEKSEIFDDQFSVERPDGSNFTLKIRSTKLEDSAMYFCASSGTSRYNEQFFGPGTRLTVL.

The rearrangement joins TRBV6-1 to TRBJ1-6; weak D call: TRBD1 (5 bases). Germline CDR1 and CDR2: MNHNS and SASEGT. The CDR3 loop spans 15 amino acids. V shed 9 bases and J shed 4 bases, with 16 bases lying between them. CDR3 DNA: TGTGCCAGTGGGGGTCGGCAGGTGTATAATTCACCCCTCCACTTT. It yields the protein CASGGRQVYNSPLHF.

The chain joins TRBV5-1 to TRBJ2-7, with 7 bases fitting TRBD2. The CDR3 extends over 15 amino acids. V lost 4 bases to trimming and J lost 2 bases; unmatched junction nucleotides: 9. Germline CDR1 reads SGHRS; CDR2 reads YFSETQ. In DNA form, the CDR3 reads TGCGCCAGCAGCAATAGAGCGGGATACACCTACGAGCAGTACTTC. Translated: CASSNRAGYTYEQYF.